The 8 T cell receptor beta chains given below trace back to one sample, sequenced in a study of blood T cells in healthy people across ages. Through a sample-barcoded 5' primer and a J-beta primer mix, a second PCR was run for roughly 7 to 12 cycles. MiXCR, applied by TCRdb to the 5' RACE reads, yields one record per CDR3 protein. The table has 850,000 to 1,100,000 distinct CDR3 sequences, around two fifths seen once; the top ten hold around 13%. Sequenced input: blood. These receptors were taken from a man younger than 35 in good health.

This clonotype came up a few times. CDR3 in amino acids: CASSLDGITSTDTQYF. CDR3 sequence (DNA): TGCGCCAGCAGCTTGGATGGGATTACTAGCACAGATACGCAGTATTTT. The rearrangement uses TRBV5-1 and TRBJ2-3; D is unclear. CDR3 length: 16 amino acids. The germline CDR1 and CDR2 sequences are SGHRS and YFSETQ. The V end was cut by 0 bases, the J end by 0 bases, with 11 bases between.

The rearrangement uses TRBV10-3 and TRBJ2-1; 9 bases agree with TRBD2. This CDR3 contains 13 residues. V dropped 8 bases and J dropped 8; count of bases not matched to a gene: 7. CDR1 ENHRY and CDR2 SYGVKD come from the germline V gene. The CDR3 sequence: CAIASGALDEQFF. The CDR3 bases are TGTGCCATCGCTAGCGGGGCTCTGGATGAGCAGTTCTTC.

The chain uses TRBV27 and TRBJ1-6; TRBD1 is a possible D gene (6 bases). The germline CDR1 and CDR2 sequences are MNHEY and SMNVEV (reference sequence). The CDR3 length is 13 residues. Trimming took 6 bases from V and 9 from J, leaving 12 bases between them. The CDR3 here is CASSDKGGSPLHF. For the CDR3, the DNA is TGTGCCAGCAGCGACAAAGGGGGTTCACCCCTCCACTTT.

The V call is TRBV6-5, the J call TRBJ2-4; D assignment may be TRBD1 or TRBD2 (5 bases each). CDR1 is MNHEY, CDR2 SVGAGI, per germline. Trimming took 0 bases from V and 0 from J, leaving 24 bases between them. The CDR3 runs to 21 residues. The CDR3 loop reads CASSYSHPGQKDPLAKNIQYF. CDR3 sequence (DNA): TGTGCCAGCAGTTACTCGCACCCGGGGCAAAAGGATCCCCTAGCCAAAAACATTCAGTACTTC.

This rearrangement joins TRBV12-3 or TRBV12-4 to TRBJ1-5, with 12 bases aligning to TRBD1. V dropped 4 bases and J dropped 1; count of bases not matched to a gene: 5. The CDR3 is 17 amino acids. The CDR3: CASSWGQGAQSNQPQHF. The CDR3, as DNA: TGTGCCAGCAGTTGGGGACAGGGGGCCCAGAGCAATCAGCCCCAGCATTTT.

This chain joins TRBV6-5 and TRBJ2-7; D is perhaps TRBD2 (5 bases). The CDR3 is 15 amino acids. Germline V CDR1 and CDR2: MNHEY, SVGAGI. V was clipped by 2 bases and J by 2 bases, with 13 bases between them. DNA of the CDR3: TGTGCCAGCAGTTACGGAGGATTCTCAGCCTACGAGCAGTACTTC. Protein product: CASSYGGFSAYEQYF.

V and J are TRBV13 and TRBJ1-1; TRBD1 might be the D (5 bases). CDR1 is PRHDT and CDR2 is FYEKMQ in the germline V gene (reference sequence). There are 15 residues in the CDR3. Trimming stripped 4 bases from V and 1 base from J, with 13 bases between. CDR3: CASSSSGGGNTEAFF. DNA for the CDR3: TGTGCCAGCAGCTCAAGTGGTGGGGGGAACACTGAAGCTTTCTTT.

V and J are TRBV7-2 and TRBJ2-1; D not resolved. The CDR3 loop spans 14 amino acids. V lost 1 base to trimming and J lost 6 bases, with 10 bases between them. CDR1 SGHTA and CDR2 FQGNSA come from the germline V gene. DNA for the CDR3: TGTGCCAGCAGCTTAGATCACGGCGGCAATGAGCAGTTCTTC. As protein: CASSLDHGGNEQFF. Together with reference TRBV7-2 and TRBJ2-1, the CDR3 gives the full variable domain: GAGVSQSPSNKVTEKGKDVELRCDPISGHTALYWYRQSLGQGLEFLIYFQGNSAPDKSGLPSDRFSAERTGGSVSTLTIQRTQQEDSAVYLCASSLDHGGNEQFFGPGTRLTVL.